A single sample gave rise to the 21 T cell receptor beta chains below, sequenced in a study of OX40 agonist ivuxolimab in advanced cancers. The assay was immunoSEQ multiplex PCR, and TCRdb's table has in-frame clones only and misses some. The sample yields 30,000 to 45,000 clones, around three quarters seen once. Sequences were derived from CD4+ or CD8+ T cells sorted from blood, sampled in a trial of the OX40 agonist ivuxolimab. Every receptor here comes from an adult with an advanced solid tumor such as melanoma, head and neck, liver or kidney cancer.

The rearrangement uses TRBV5-1 and TRBJ2-7; 11 bases are a match to TRBD1. Germline V gene sequence: CDR1 SGHRS, CDR2 YFSETQ. This CDR3 is 14 amino acids long. V lost 4 bases and J lost 5; bases outside the gene matches: 5. DNA of the CDR3: TGCGCCAGCAGCCCGGGGACAGGGGGGAACGAGCAGTACGTC. Protein sequence: CASSPGTGGNEQYV.

The J gene is TRBJ2-3, the V gene TRBV2; 11 bases are a match to TRBD2. J lost 6 bases, V lost 6 bases, and 8 bases had no gene match. The CDR3 length is 15 residues. From germline, CDR1 is SNHLY and CDR2 FYNNEI. The CDR3 is CASSGLAGGRDTQYF. Written as DNA, the CDR3 is TGTGCCAGCAGCGGACTAGCGGGCGGGAGGGATACGCAGTATTTT.

Only a few counts were recorded for this clone. V and J are TRBV2 and TRBJ1-5; D gene unclear. Germline CDR1 reads SNHLY; CDR2 reads FYNNEI. V lost 4 bases and J lost 8, with 6 bases in between. The CDR3 sequence is 11 residues long. The CDR3 loop reads CASSVREPQHF. CDR3 nucleotide sequence: TGTGCCAGCAGTGTTAGGGAGCCCCAGCATTTT.

This sequence joins TRBV2 and TRBJ1-1, with a possible D match to TRBD1 (6 bases). V was cut by 6 bases and J by 4 bases, with 12 bases left in between. Germline V gene sequence: CDR1 SNHLY, CDR2 FYNNEI. The CDR3 totals 13 residues. The CDR3 here is CASRKEGGTEAFF. Here the CDR3 DNA reads TGTGCCAGCAGAAAGGAGGGGGGCACTGAAGCTTTCTTT.

This chain uses TRBV2 with TRBJ2-5; maybe TRBD1 (6 bases). This CDR3 has 13 amino acids. CDR1 SNHLY and CDR2 FYNNEI come from the germline V gene. Trimming took 8 bases from V and 3 from J, leaving 13 bases between them. The CDR3 loop is CASSGAGEETQYF. The CDR3 DNA reads TGTGCCAGCTCTGGGGCAGGGGAAGAGACCCAGTACTTC.

The chain employs TRBV10-2 and TRBJ2-1; 10 bases agree with TRBD2. The V and J ends lost 6 bases and 9 bases, in that order; junction bases with no gene match: 2. CDR1 is WSHSY, CDR2 SAAADI, per germline. The CDR3 runs 12 residues. In nucleotides, the CDR3 is TGCGCCAGCAGCAGCGGGGGGGGTGAGCAGTTCTTC. The encoded protein is CASSSGGGEQFF.

This chain uses TRBV30 with TRBJ2-3; 7 bases map to TRBD2. CDR1 is GTSNPN and CDR2 is SVGIG in the germline V gene (reference sequence). The CDR3 is 15 amino acids. Trimming took 1 base from V and 4 from J; bases not matched to a gene: 8. The CDR3 coding sequence is TGTGCCTGGAGTGACCCAGCGGGGCGGCCAGATACGCAGTATTTT. Protein product: CAWSDPAGRPDTQYF.

The chain has TRBV30 and TRBJ1-2; D is unresolved. V was shortened by 0 bases and J by 5 bases, with 10 bases between the two germline ends. Germline lookup yields CDR1 GTSNPN and CDR2 SVGIG (reference sequence). The CDR3 spans 13 residues. The CDR3 DNA is TGTGCCTGGAGTGTACTTACTGGATATGGCTACACCTTC. Amino acids: CAWSVLTGYGYTF.

The rearrangement joins TRBV7-9 to TRBJ2-3; 15 nucleotides align to TRBD2. Losses at the gene ends were 4 bases for V and 6 bases for J; bases not matched to a gene: 5. This CDR3 is built from 16 residues. Germline values: CDR1 SEHNR, CDR2 FQNEAQ (reference sequence). The CDR3 bases are TGTGCCAGCAGCTGGACTAGCGGGGGGGCGGGTGATACGCAGTATTTT. Amino acids: CASSWTSGGAGDTQYF.

The rearrangement links TRBV2 to TRBJ1-1, with D hard to call. CDR1 is SNHLY, CDR2 FYNNEI, per germline. The CDR3 extends over 11 amino acids. V lost 4 bases, J lost 3 bases, and 3 bases lay in between. The CDR3 nucleotides read TGTGCCAGCAGTGGGGACACTGAAGCTTTCTTT. It encodes CASSGDTEAFF.

V is TRBV5-1 and J is TRBJ2-3; D is perhaps TRBD1 (6 bases). This CDR3 is built from 14 residues. Trimming pared 4 bases from V and 8 bases from J, leaving 17 bases between. The germline V gene encodes CDR1 SGHRS and CDR2 YFSETQ. The CDR3 spells CASSKGDEWGTQYF. CDR3 nucleotide sequence: TGCGCCAGCAGCAAGGGGGATGAATGGGGTACGCAGTATTTT.

V and J are TRBV25-1 and TRBJ1-3; D is unclear. The germline CDR1 and CDR2 sequences are MGHDK and SYGVNS. This CDR3 has 14 amino acids. Trimming removed 2 bases at V and 0 bases at J, with 5 bases between. CDR3 residues: CASSETSSGNTIYF. The CDR3 coding sequence is TGTGCCAGCAGTGAAACGAGCTCTGGAAACACCATATATTTT.

The gene calls are TRBV18 and TRBJ2-3; 7 bases match TRBD2. CDR1 is KGHSH and CDR2 is LQKENI in the germline V gene. The V and J ends lost 3 bases and 0 bases, in that order; junction bases with no gene match: 6. This CDR3 has 16 residues. The CDR3 spells CASSPVGGTSTDTQYF. The CDR3 bases are TGTGCCAGCTCACCTGTCGGGGGGACTAGCACAGATACGCAGTATTTT.

The rearrangement links TRBV13 to TRBJ1-2; 7 bases are a match to TRBD1. CDR3 length: 16 residues. V lost 1 base to trimming and J lost 0 bases; unmatched junction nucleotides: 5. Germline-derived CDR1 and CDR2 are PRHDT and FYEKMQ (reference sequence). DNA for the CDR3: TGTGCCAGCAGCTTAGCCGGGACAGAAGCTAACTATGGCTACACCTTC. Protein product: CASSLAGTEANYGYTF.

This chain links TRBV7-3 with TRBJ1-4, with a weak D call TRBD1 (5 bases). V was shortened by 1 base and J by 4 bases, with 13 bases between the two germline ends. The CDR3 contains 16 residues. Germline lookup yields CDR1 SGHTA and CDR2 FQGTGA. The CDR3 region is CASSLNGPGVNEKLFF. The CDR3 nucleotides are TGTGCCAGCAGCTTAAATGGACCGGGGGTTAATGAAAAACTGTTTTTT.

This chain links TRBV6-5 with TRBJ2-5; perhaps D is TRBD1 or TRBD2 (5 bases each). The length of the CDR3 is 14 residues. Trimming left V 5 bases short and J 5 bases short, with 15 bases between. Germline values: CDR1 MNHEY, CDR2 SVGAGI. DNA of the CDR3: TGTGCCAGCAGTGGGGGTGGGGCGGTGGAGACCCAGTACTTC. Translation gives CASSGGGAVETQYF.

The chain uses TRBV7-2 and TRBJ2-1; D possibly corresponds to TRBD2 (6 bases). This CDR3 spans 15 amino acids. Trimming took off 5 bases at V and 2 bases at J, with 13 bases between the two ends. Germline V gene data show CDR1 as SGHTA and CDR2 as FQGNSA. CDR3 DNA sequence: TGTGCCAGCAGCCCTTCGGGACTCCCCTACAATGAGCAGTTCTTC. It is translated as CASSPSGLPYNEQFF.

Only one count was recorded for this clone. The CDR3 loop reads CASSPQGRGETQYF. CDR3 nucleotides: TGTGCCAGTAGTCCCCAGGGGCGCGGGGAGACCCAGTACTTC. The chain carries TRBV19 and TRBJ2-5; a weak D match, TRBD1 (6 bases). With 5 bases removed from V and 5 bases from J, the gap between germline ends came to 15 bases. The CDR3 totals 14 residues. Germline assignment: CDR1 LNHDA and CDR2 SQIVND (reference sequence).

V is TRBV4-1 and J is TRBJ2-1, with 7 bases aligning to TRBD1. V lost 8 bases, J lost 8 bases, and 9 bases stayed unmatched. CDR3 length: 13 amino acids. Per the germline V gene, CDR1 is MGHRA and CDR2 is YSYEKL. The CDR3 is CASRRTGADEQFF. Written as DNA, the CDR3 is TGCGCCAGCCGGAGGACAGGAGCCGATGAGCAGTTCTTC.

This clone was picked up one time. This chain links TRBV6-6 with TRBJ2-4; 8 nucleotides line up with TRBD1. Germline V lookup: CDR1 MNHNY, CDR2 SVGAGI (reference sequence). V was clipped by 5 bases and J by 8 bases; unmatched bases: 8. There are 14 residues in the CDR3. For the CDR3, the DNA is TGTGCCAGCAGTATCGGACAGGGAATACACATTCAGTACTTC. Its translation is CASSIGQGIHIQYF.

The chain employs TRBV6-5 and TRBJ2-7; 9 bases are a match to TRBD1. This CDR3 region has 16 residues. The trim removed 0 bases at V and 3 bases at J, leaving 6 bases unmatched. The germline V gene has CDR1 MNHEY and CDR2 SVGAGI. CDR3 DNA sequence: TGTGCCAGCAGTTACTCGGGACAGGGAGCGGGCTACGAGCAGTACGTC. Residues: CASSYSGQGAGYEQYV.